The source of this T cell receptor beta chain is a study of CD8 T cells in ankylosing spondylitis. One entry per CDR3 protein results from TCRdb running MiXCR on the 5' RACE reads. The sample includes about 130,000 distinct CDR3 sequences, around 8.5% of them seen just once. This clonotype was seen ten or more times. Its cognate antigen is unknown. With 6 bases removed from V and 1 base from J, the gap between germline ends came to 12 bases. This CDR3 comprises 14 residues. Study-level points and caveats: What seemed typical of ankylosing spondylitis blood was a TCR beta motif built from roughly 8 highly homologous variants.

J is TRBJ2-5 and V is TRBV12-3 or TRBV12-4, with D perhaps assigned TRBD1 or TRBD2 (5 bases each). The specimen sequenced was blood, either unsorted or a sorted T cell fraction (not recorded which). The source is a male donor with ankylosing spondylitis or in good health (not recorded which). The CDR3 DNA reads TGTGCCAGCAGCCAGGGACGTATCCAAGAGACCCAGTACTTC. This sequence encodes CASSQGRIQETQYF.